These 10 T cell receptor beta chains came from one sample sequenced in a study of beta chain features in type 1 diabetes. Study-level results: Patients with Type 1 diabetes showed moderately but significantly shorter TCRB CDR3s in all four CD4+ subsets.

These receptors have no known antigen. The entirety of the isolated RNA underwent reverse transcription, so expressed TCRB transcripts were sequenced. Repertoires were generated with immunoSEQ multiplex PCR, while TCRdb's copy carries only in-frame clones and drops some. The sample records 300,000 or so clones, approximately 10% being singletons. Sequenced: central memory CD4+ T cells from blood. These receptors all come from a young man with type 1 diabetes.

This clone was counted only a few times. V usage is TRBV7-6 and J usage is TRBJ2-2; 7 bases line up with TRBD2. V was clipped by 5 bases and J by 0 bases; unmatched bases: 6. Per the germline V gene, CDR1 is SGHVS and CDR2 is FNYEAQ. The CDR3 covers 16 residues. The CDR3 loop is CASSPFAGANTGELFF. CDR3 bases: TGTGCCAGCAGCCCCTTTGCGGGGGCGAACACCGGGGAGCTGTTTTTT.

This clone was detected only a few times. This rearrangement joins TRBV20-1 to TRBJ2-5; D may be TRBD2 (6 bases). V was pared by 6 bases and J by 5 bases, with 10 bases between. Germline V gene lookup returns CDR1 DFQATT and CDR2 SNEGSKA (reference sequence). The CDR3 has 11 amino acids. For the CDR3, the DNA is TGCAGTGCCAGCGGGTCCGAGACCCAGTACTTC. Amino acid sequence: CSASGSETQYF.

This clone was recorded at least ten times. This sequence joins TRBV7-2 and TRBJ1-2; D is unresolved. Germline V gene data show CDR1 as SGHTA and CDR2 as FQGNSA. The CDR3 runs 14 residues. Trimming cost V 5 bases and J 4 bases, with 14 bases left between them. This chain's CDR3 is CASSPVGQSYGYTF. The CDR3 nucleotides read TGTGCCAGCAGCCCCGTAGGGCAGTCCTATGGCTACACCTTC.

In the case of this clone: This sample also contains other DNA sequences that code for the same CDR3. The chain carries TRBV7-2 and TRBJ2-7; D is undetermined. V gave up 2 bases and J gave up 3 bases, with 5 bases separating them. The CDR3 loop spans 12 amino acids. The germline V gene encodes CDR1 SGHTA and CDR2 FQGNSA. The CDR3 bases are TGTGCCAGCAGCTTACTAGGCTACGAGCAGTACTTC. This sequence encodes CASSLLGYEQYF.

This clone was seen a few times. The chain joins TRBV5-1 to TRBJ2-5; maybe TRBD2 (5 bases). The CDR3 length is 15 residues. V lost 0 bases to trimming and J lost 0 bases, with 9 bases between them. The germline V gene has CDR1 SGHRS and CDR2 YFSETQ. The CDR3 protein is CASSLGLAYQETQYF. In DNA, the CDR3 is TGCGCCAGCAGCTTGGGTCTAGCATACCAAGAGACCCAGTACTTC.

The CDR3 DNA reads as TGTGCCAGCAGCTTGCGTACAGGGAGGGTCTATGGTTCACCCCTCCACTTT. It specifies CASSLRTGRVYGSPLHF. The chain has TRBV5-6 and TRBJ1-6; a possible D gene is TRBD1 (6 bases). CDR3 length: 17 amino acids. V was trimmed by 1 base and J by 9 bases, leaving 20 bases between them. Germline CDR1 and CDR2: SGHDT and YYEEEE.

V is TRBV19 and J is TRBJ1-2, with D possibly being TRBD1 (5 bases). The CDR3 spans 18 residues. The germline V and J ends were trimmed by 3 bases and 1 base, with 21 bases remaining between them. From germline, CDR1 is LNHDA and CDR2 SQIVND (reference sequence). The CDR3 nucleotides are TGTGCCAGTAGTATCGGTCGATCAGGGCTCCACTTTAACTATGGCTACACCTTC. It codes for CASSIGRSGLHFNYGYTF.

The V and J genes are TRBV11-2 and TRBJ2-5, with 8 bases matching TRBD1. Trimming at V came to 5 bases and at J to 5 bases, leaving 10 bases not matched to a gene. The germline V gene encodes CDR1 SGHAT and CDR2 FQNNGV. There are 15 residues in the CDR3. The CDR3 coding sequence is TGTGCCAGCAGCCCAGCAGGGGGCGCCGGGGAGACCCAGTACTTC. It specifies CASSPAGGAGETQYF.

This clone came up a few times. The V call is TRBV6-5, the J call TRBJ2-7; 9 bases are shared with TRBD2. Germline V CDR1 and CDR2: MNHEY, SVGAGI. The junction had 5 bases not matched to a gene; V was cut back by 5 bases and J by 3 bases. The CDR3 totals 14 residues. The CDR3 bases are TGTGCCAGCAGTCCCGGGACTAGCCTCTACGAGCAGTACTTC. This codes for CASSPGTSLYEQYF.

This clone has just a few counts. The rearrangement uses TRBV4-1 and TRBJ1-5; D not certain. Germline V gene lookup returns CDR1 MGHRA and CDR2 YSYEKL. This CDR3 comprises 14 residues. Between the trimmed V and J ends, which lost 0 bases and 4 bases, there was a span of 7 bases. In DNA, the CDR3 is TGCGCCAGCAGCCAAGATCTCGGGAATCAGCCCCAGCATTTT. Translation gives CASSQDLGNQPQHF.